These 13 T cell receptor beta chains share one sample of origin, sequenced in a study of cytomegalovirus exposure and HLA in healthy donors. The study ran its PCR with 60 Vbeta and 13 Jbeta primers. TCRdb's table, derived via immunoSEQ multiplex PCR, lists solely in-frame clones and lacks some. The data show a few hundred thousand clones, around 80% seen once. Sequences were obtained from PBMCs. These receptors were collected from a man under 40 in good health and CMV-seronegative.

V usage is TRBV27 and J usage is TRBJ2-1; perhaps TRBD2 as D (5 bases). The ends were cut back, 3 bases at V and 3 bases at J, with 12 bases in the middle. Germline lookup yields CDR1 MNHEY and CDR2 SMNVEV (reference sequence). The CDR3 consists of 15 residues. The CDR3 nucleotides are TGTGCCAGCAGTTTCCGAGGGATCGACTACAATGAGCAGTTCTTC. It encodes CASSFRGIDYNEQFF.

V gene TRBV28 combines with J gene TRBJ2-1; 10 positions agree with TRBD2. After removal of 7 bases from V and 5 bases from J, the junction contained 8 bases not matched to a gene. This CDR3 is built from 15 residues. Germline V gene data show CDR1 as MDHEN and CDR2 as SYDVKM. This chain's CDR3 is CASNHGAGGHNEQFF. CDR3 DNA: TGTGCCAGCAACCACGGAGCGGGGGGGCACAATGAGCAGTTCTTC.

The rearrangement uses TRBV4-1 and TRBJ1-6, with TRBD1 as a possible D gene (6 bases). The CDR3 is made up of 14 amino acids. CDR1 and CDR2 (germline): MGHRA, YSYEKL. V gave up 1 base and J gave up 10 bases, with 11 bases separating them. DNA of the CDR3: TGCGCCAGCAGCCAAGGGACAGTTCAGTCACCCCTCCACTTT. Amino acids: CASSQGTVQSPLHF.

The DNA for the CDR3 is TGTGCCAGCAGTTTTCCTTTGCTCGGGGGACTCACTGAAGCTTTCTTT. It codes for CASSFPLLGGLTEAFF. The chain has TRBV27 and TRBJ1-1, with TRBD1 as a possible D gene (5 bases). Germline assignment: CDR1 MNHEY and CDR2 SMNVEV (reference sequence). CDR3 length: 16 residues. Trimming removed 3 bases at V and 4 bases at J, with 18 bases between.

V is TRBV7-9 and J is TRBJ2-3; maybe TRBD1 (6 bases). Germline CDR1 is SEHNR and CDR2 is FQNEAQ (reference sequence). Trimming removed 0 bases at V and 4 bases at J, with 14 bases between. This CDR3 contains 16 residues. In nucleotides, the CDR3 is TGTGCCAGCAGCTTAGCGGTGGCAGGGGTTGCAGATACGCAGTATTTT. Protein product: CASSLAVAGVADTQYF. Full variable domain (rest looked up from reference TRBV7-9 and TRBJ2-3): DTGVSQNPRHKITKRGQNVTFRCDPISEHNRLYWYRQTLGQGPEFLTYFQNEAQLEKSRLLSDRFSAERPKGSFSTLEIQRTEQGDSAMYLCASSLAVAGVADTQYFGPGTRLTVL.

This clone has a handful of counts. The gene calls are TRBV5-5 and TRBJ1-1; TRBD1 aligns across 9 bases. This CDR3 region has 16 residues. Germline-derived CDR1 and CDR2 are SGHKS and YYEKEE (reference sequence). V shed 0 bases, J shed 2 bases, and the junction held 5 bases outside the gene matches. The CDR3 reads CASSLGPDRGNTEAFF. The CDR3 DNA is TGTGCCAGCAGCTTGGGACCGGACAGGGGAAACACTGAAGCTTTCTTT.

The chain couples TRBV6-1 to TRBJ1-5; no reliable D call. The CDR3 extends over 18 amino acids. The V gene's germline CDR1 is MNHNS and CDR2 SASEGT. V was shortened by 2 bases and J by 2 bases, with 19 bases between the two germline ends. CDR3 region: CASSEQPPYQRGNQPQHF. The CDR3 nucleotides are TGTGCCAGCAGTGAACAACCCCCCTACCAGCGGGGCAATCAGCCCCAGCATTTT.

The rearrangement links TRBV27 to TRBJ2-7, with D possibly matching TRBD1 (6 bases). This CDR3 region has 14 residues. Germline V lookup: CDR1 MNHEY, CDR2 SMNVEV (reference sequence). The ends were cut back, 2 bases at V and 5 bases at J, with 13 bases in the middle. CDR3: CASSLGGAVHEQYF. CDR3 bases: TGTGCCAGCAGTTTAGGGGGCGCAGTCCACGAGCAGTACTTC.

The V gene is TRBV6-5, the J gene TRBJ2-3; D possibly corresponds to TRBD2 (6 bases). The CDR3 has 15 residues. Germline V lookup: CDR1 MNHEY, CDR2 SVGAGI. V was trimmed by 0 bases and J by 4 bases, leaving 11 bases between them. The CDR3 is CASSYSEGMSDTQYF. In DNA, the CDR3 is TGTGCCAGCAGTTACTCGGAGGGGATGTCAGATACGCAGTATTTT.

V is TRBV4-2 and J is TRBJ1-1; TRBD1 might be the D (6 bases). The CDR3 runs 16 residues. Germline CDR1 and CDR2: LGHNA and YNFKEQ. Trimming took 4 bases from V and 3 from J, leaving 18 bases between them. In DNA form, the CDR3 reads TGTGCCAGCAGCCTCGGACAGCCTGGGAGGGACACTGAAGCTTTCTTT. Translating gives CASSLGQPGRDTEAFF.

J is TRBJ2-2 and V is TRBV4-2; D unresolved. This CDR3 comprises 17 residues. CDR1 LGHNA and CDR2 YNFKEQ come from the germline V gene. Trimming shortened V by 0 bases and J by 0 bases, and 11 bases separated the two germline ends. CDR3 sequence (DNA): TGTGCCAGCAGCCAAGATACCGGTACCGCGAACACCGGGGAGCTGTTTTTT. Its protein is CASSQDTGTANTGELFF.

The V call is TRBV7-9, the J call TRBJ2-6; TRBD1 is a possible D gene (5 bases). Trimming removed 5 bases from V and 0 bases from J, with 14 bases in between. This CDR3 contains 17 residues. The germline CDR1 and CDR2 sequences are SEHNR and FQNEAQ (reference sequence). The chain's CDR3 is CASSRGRGTSGANVLTF. CDR3 DNA: TGTGCCAGCAGCCGCGGAAGGGGAACCTCTGGGGCCAACGTCCTGACTTTC.

The genes are TRBV7-3 and TRBJ1-3; unclear D gene. V lost 0 bases and J 0 bases, leaving 9 bases between the germline ends. The CDR3 covers 16 residues. The germline V gene encodes CDR1 SGHTA and CDR2 FQGTGA. CDR3 DNA: TGTGCCAGCAGCTTAACTTGGCTGTCCTCTGGAAACACCATATATTTT. Translated: CASSLTWLSSGNTIYF.